This T cell receptor (beta chain) was documented in a study of OX40 agonist ivuxolimab in advanced cancers. Libraries were prepared by immunoSEQ multiplex PCR; TCRdb keeps only in-frame clonotypes and omits some of them. Among around 120,000 clones listed, 80% to 90% were seen once. CDR1 is MNHEY, CDR2 SMNVEV, per germline (reference sequence). V was shortened by 6 bases and J by 1 base, with 18 bases between the two germline ends. CDR3 length: 16 residues. This clone occurred once. The sequencing used CD4+ or CD8+ T cells sorted from blood, collected in a trial of the OX40 agonist ivuxolimab. V usage is TRBV27 and J usage is TRBJ1-1, with D unclear. The sequence was collected from an adult with an advanced solid tumor such as melanoma, head and neck, liver or kidney cancer. Here the CDR3 reads CASSFSRTVGNTEAFF. DNA of the CDR3: TGTGCCAGCAGCTTTTCTCGGACCGTGGGGAACACTGAAGCTTTCTTT.